Listed below are T cell receptor beta chains from one sample, sequenced in a study of tumor and adjacent non-tumor tissue in lung cancer. TCRdb re-called the multiplex PCR reads through MiXCR, storing one row per CDR3 protein. The repertoire holds fewer than 150,000 distinct CDR3 sequences, around 65% seen once, with 15% to 20% in the top ten. Sequenced: lung tumor tissue. The source of these receptors is a man aged 60 to 69 with small cell lung cancer. The CDR3 runs from the conserved cysteine through the conserved F or W. The order of the fields is clone size, J gene, V gene, D gene, CDR3 DNA, CDR3 protein. The D gene is left open where the match is weak. Rows give clone size only sometimes, using once, few, many, or a class for an expanded clone.

NA TRBJ1-2 TRBV6-5 NA TGTGCCAGCAAAGACATCCCGGATTATAACTATGGCTACACCTTC CASKDIPDYNYGYTF
few TRBJ1-5 TRBV6-5 NA TGTGCCAGTTCCAACCATCAGCCCCAGCATTTT CASSNHQPQHF
NA TRBJ2-1 TRBV11-2 NA TGTGCCAGCAGCCCTTCTGGCGGGGGCGGTTATGAGCAGTTCTTC CASSPSGGGGYEQFF
NA TRBJ2-7 TRBV11-3 NA TGTGCCAGCAGCTTGGAGAGACGACCGCACTACTTC CASSLERRPHYF
NA TRBJ2-2 TRBV7-9 TRBD2 TGTGCCAGCAGCCCCCCTCTCCCCCGACTAGCGGCGAACACCGGGGAGCTGTTTTTT CASSPPLPRLAANTGELFF
NA TRBJ2-1 TRBV4-2 TRBD2 TGTGGCAGCAGCCAAGACCCCGGGTCTAGAGGGAGGGCCCTCCACAATGAGCAGTTCTTC CGSSQDPGSRGRALHNEQFF
NA TRBJ2-1 TRBV11-3 TRBD2 TGTGCCAGCAGCTCGGGAATAGCGGGAGGGCCCTACAACAAGCAGTTCTTC CASSSGIAGGPYNKQFF
NA TRBJ2-1 TRBV6-5 TRBD2 TGTGCCAGTAGCTCGGGACTAGCGGGAGTCGGGTGGGAGGAGCAGTTCTTC CASSSGLAGVGWEEQFF
many TRBJ2-3 TRBV11-2 TRBD2 TGTGCCAGCAGCCCGACCACGGGGAGGGCGACAGATACGCAGTATTTT CASSPTTGRATDTQYF
NA TRBJ2-3 TRBV4-1 NA TGCGCCAGCAGCCAAGGATCGGTTGTGAAAGATACGCAGTATTTT CASSQGSVVKDTQYF
NA TRBJ2-6 TRBV12-3/TRBV12-4 TRBD2 TGTGCCAGCCTCTACGGGGGGGCCAACGTCCCGACTTTC CASLYGGANVPTF
NA TRBJ2-7 TRBV7-8 NA TGTGCCAGCAGTCTCGAATACGCAGGGCCTTACGAGCAGTACTTC CASSLEYAGPYEQYF
many TRBJ2-3 TRBV6-6 NA TGTGCCAGCAGTTACTCGAGTCCCACAGATACGCAGTATTTT CASSYSSPTDTQYF
NA TRBJ2-1 TRBV11-1 NA TGTGCCAGCAGCTTAGAACATACTTACAATGAGCGGTTTTTC CASSLEHTYNERFF
NA TRBJ1-1 TRBV7-9 NA TGTGCCAGCATCCAGAGTGGGAACACTGAAGCTTTCTTT CASIQSGNTEAFF
NA TRBJ1-1 TRBV6-1 NA TGTGCCAGCCACCGGGGCAGGACTGAAGCCCTCTTT CASHRGRTEALF
many TRBJ2-7 TRBV20-1 NA TGCAGTGCTAAATCTAACGGGAACCTGGGCTACGAGCAGTACTTC CSAKSNGNLGYEQYF
many TRBJ2-3 TRBV20-1 TRBD2 TGCAGTGCTAACCCGGGAGGCCCAGATACGCAGTATTTT CSANPGGPDTQYF
many TRBJ2-3 TRBV20-1 TRBD2 TGCAGTGCTAACCGCCTGCGGGGGGGCAGCACAGATACGCAGTATTTT CSANRLRGGSTDTQYF
NA TRBJ2-1 TRBV11-2 TRBD2 TGTGCCAGCAGCTTAGAACTAGCGGCAGAATCCTACAATGACCAGTTCTTC CASSLELAAESYNDQFF
NA TRBJ2-1 TRBV11-2 TRBD2 TGTGCTAGCAGCCAAGGCCTGGCTAGCGGGAGTTACAATGTGCAGTTCTTC CASSQGLASGSYNVQFF
once TRBJ2-3 TRBV20-1 NA TGCAATGTTAGAGACACAGATACGCAGTATTTT CNVRDTDTQYF
NA TRBJ1-1 TRBV11-3 NA TGTGCCAGCAGCATAGAGGGAGCTACAGAAGCTTTCTTT CASSIEGATEAFF
NA TRBJ2-1 TRBV11-1 NA TGTGCTAACAGCTTCGGGGAGAGCTCCTACAATGAGCAGTTCTTC CANSFGESSYNEQFF
NA TRBJ2-6 TRBV11-2 NA TGTGCCAGCAGCAATGGATCCGGGGCCAACGTCCTGACATTC CASSNGSGANVLTF
NA TRBJ1-2 TRBV6-9 NA TGTGCCAGCAGGGTGCTGGGACGGCAAGTCCAGCCGGTTCAGAATAACTATAGCTACACCTTC CASRVLGRQVQPVQNNYSYTF
few TRBJ2-7 TRBV12-3/TRBV12-4 NA TGTGCCAGCAGTCGTGGGACCTGCGAGCAGTACTTC CASSRGTCEQYF
NA TRBJ2-5 TRBV20-1 NA TGCAGTGCACCCGACTGGACGGGCGTAGGAGAAACCCAGAACTTC CSAPDWTGVGETQNF
few TRBJ2-7 TRBV5-6 NA TGTGCCAGCAGCTTGGTCAACGAGCAGTACTTC CASSLVNEQYF
NA TRBJ2-7 TRBV5-1 NA TGCGCCTGCAGCTACAGACAGGAGGGCGAGCAGTACTTC CACSYRQEGEQYF
NA TRBJ1-5 TRBV20-1 TRBD1 TGCAGTGCGGGACAGGGGCGGCATCAGCCCCAGCATTTT CSAGQGRHQPQHF
NA TRBJ2-5 TRBV20-1 NA TGCAGTGCTAGGAGGTTCCGAGAGACCCAGTACTTC CSARRFRETQYF
NA TRBJ2-1 TRBV12-3/TRBV12-4 NA TGTGCCAGCACTCAAGGCAGGGGTCTGAATCAGTTCTTC CASTQGRGLNQFF
NA TRBJ2-1 TRBV11-2 NA TGTGCCAGGAGCTCGAGACAGTACAATGAGCAGTTCTTC CARSSRQYNEQFF
few TRBJ1-4 TRBV5-5 TRBD1 TGTGCCAGCAGCCTCCGGGACAGGGTAGAAAAACTGTTTTTT CASSLRDRVEKLFF
few TRBJ2-2 TRBV4-2 NA TGTGCCAGCAACGTGGGTAGCGACTACACCGGGGAGTTGTTTTTT CASNVGSDYTGELFF
NA TRBJ2-5 TRBV20-1 TRBD1 TGCAGTGTTAGAGCCTCACAGGGGTCGGGAGAGACCCAGTACTTC CSVRASQGSGETQYF
NA TRBJ2-1 TRBV5-6 NA TGTGCCAGCAGTAGTCTCCGGAGTAATGAGCAGTTCTTC CASSSLRSNEQFF
NA TRBJ2-7 TRBV20-1 TRBD1 TGCAGTGCTAGAGAAAGGACAGGGGGGAAGCAGTACTTC CSARERTGGKQYF
few TRBJ2-3 TRBV20-1 TRBD2 TGCAGTGCTAGAGATTGGGCGGGACTAAACCCAACGCAGTATTTT CSARDWAGLNPTQYF
once TRBJ2-6 TRBV29-1 NA TGCAGCGTGAAGGCAGGGGTACGGGGGGCCAACGTCCTGACTTTC CSVKAGVRGANVLTF
many TRBJ2-5 TRBV12-3/TRBV12-4 NA TGTGCCAGCGGCATTGGAGGAACGGGGACCCAGTACTTC CASGIGGTGTQYF
NA TRBJ1-5 TRBV5-5 TRBD1 TGTGCCAGCAGCCCAATGGTCGGACAGGGGCGGTATCAGCCCCAGCATTTT CASSPMVGQGRYQPQHF
NA TRBJ2-5 TRBV11-2 NA TGTGTCAGCTGCTTATTGGGGTACCAAGAGACCCAGTACTTC CVSCLLGYQETQYF
few TRBJ1-3 TRBV28 NA TGTGCCAGCAGTTTGCGGGGGCAAGTTCGCACCATATATTTT CASSLRGQVRTIYF